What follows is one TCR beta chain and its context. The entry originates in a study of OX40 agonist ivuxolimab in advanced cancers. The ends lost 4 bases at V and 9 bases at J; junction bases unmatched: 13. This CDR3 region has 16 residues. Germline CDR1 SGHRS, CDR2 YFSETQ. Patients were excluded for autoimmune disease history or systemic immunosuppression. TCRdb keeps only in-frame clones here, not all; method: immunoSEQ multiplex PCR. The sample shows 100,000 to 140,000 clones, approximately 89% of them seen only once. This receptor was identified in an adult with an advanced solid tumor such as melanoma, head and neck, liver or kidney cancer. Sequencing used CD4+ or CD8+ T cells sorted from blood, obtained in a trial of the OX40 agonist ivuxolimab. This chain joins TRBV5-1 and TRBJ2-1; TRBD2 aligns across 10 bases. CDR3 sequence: CASSPSAGGPGGEQFF. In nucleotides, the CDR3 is TGCGCCAGCAGCCCTTCAGCGGGAGGGCCCGGAGGTGAGCAGTTCTTC.